This T cell receptor (beta chain) comes out of a study of blood T cell repertoires in COVID-19. About the study: There were acute and convalescent COVID-19 samples, and they came from the United States, Italy and Spain.

In the study's own analysis: Cell counts per sample came from amplifying reference gene primers. The table came from immunoSEQ multiplex PCR; TCRdb's copy has only in-frame clones and leaves some out. The DNA gave D and trimming, while V, J and clone size come from that table. The sample shows some 69,000 clones, 89% of them seen only once. Germline CDR1 MDHEN, CDR2 SYDVKM. Trimming removed 3 bases from V and 1 base from J; junction bases left unmatched: 4. This CDR3 spans 15 amino acids. This sequence joins TRBV28 and TRBJ1-2; 8 bases align to TRBD1. The sequencing sample was made of peripheral blood. The clonotype was recovered from a woman aged 50 to 60 with active COVID-19. CDR3 in amino acids: CASSLVTGDNYGYTF. The CDR3 DNA is TGTGCCAGCAGTTTGGTGACAGGGGATAACTATGGCTACACCTTC.